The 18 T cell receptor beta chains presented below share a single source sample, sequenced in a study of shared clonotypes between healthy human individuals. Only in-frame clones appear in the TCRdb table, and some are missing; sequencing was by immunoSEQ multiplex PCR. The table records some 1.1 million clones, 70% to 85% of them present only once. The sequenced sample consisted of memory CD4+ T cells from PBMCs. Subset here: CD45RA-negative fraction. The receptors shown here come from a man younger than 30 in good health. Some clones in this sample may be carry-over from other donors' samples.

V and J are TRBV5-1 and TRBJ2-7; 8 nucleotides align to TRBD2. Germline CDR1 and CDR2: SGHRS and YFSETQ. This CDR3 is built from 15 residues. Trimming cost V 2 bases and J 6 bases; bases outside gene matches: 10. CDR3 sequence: CASSFSPAGAGEQYF. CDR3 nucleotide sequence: TGCGCCAGCAGCTTTTCTCCAGCGGGAGCAGGCGAGCAGTACTTC. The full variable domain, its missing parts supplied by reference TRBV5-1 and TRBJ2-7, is KAGVTQTPRYLIKTRGQQVTLSCSPISGHRSVSWYQQTPGQGLQFLFEYFSETQRNKGNFPGRFSGRQFSNSRSEMNVSTLELGDSALYLCASSFSPAGAGEQYFGPGTRLTVT.

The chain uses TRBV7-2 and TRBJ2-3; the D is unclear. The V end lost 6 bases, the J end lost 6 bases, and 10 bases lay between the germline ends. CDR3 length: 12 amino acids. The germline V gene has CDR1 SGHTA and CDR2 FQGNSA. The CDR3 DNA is TGTGCCAGCAGTATCCTGGCGGATACGCAGTATTTT. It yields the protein CASSILADTQYF.

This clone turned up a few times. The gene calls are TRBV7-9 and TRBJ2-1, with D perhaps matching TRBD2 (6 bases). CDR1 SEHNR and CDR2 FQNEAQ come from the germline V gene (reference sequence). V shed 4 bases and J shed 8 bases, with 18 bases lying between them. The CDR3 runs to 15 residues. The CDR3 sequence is CASSSSGGHIDEQFF. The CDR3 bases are TGTGCCAGCAGCTCCTCTGGAGGGCATATCGATGAGCAGTTCTTC.

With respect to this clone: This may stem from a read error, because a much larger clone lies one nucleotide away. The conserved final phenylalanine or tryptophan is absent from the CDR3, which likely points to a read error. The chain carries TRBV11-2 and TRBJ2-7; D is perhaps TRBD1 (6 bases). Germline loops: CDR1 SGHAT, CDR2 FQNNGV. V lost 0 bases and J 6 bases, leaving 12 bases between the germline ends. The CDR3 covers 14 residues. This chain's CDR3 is CASSLDRGAGEQYL. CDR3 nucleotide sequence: TGTGCCAGCAGCTTAGACAGGGGAGCCGGCGAGCAGTACCTC.

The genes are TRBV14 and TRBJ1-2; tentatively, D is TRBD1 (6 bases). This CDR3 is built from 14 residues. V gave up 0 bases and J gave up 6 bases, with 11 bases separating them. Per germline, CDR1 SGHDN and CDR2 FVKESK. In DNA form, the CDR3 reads TGTGCCAGCAGCCAAGAACCCAGGGGCAATGGCTACACCTTC. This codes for CASSQEPRGNGYTF.

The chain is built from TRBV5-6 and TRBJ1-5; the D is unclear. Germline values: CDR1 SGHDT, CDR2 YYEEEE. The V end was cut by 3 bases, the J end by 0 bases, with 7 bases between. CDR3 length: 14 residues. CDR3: CASSSTDSNQPQHF. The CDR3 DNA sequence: TGTGCCAGCAGCTCGACGGATAGCAATCAGCCCCAGCATTTT.

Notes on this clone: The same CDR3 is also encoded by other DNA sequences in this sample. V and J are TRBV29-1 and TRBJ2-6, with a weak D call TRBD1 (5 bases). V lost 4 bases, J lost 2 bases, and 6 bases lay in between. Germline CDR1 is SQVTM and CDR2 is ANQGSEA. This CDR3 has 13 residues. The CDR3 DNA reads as TGCAGCGTTGGGGGCACTGGGGCCAACGTCCTGACTTTC. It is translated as CSVGGTGANVLTF.

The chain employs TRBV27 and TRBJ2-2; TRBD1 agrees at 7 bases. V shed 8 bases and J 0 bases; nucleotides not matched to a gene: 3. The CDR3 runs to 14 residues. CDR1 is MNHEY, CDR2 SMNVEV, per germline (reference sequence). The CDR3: CASGTEANTGELFF. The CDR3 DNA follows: TGTGCCAGCGGGACAGAAGCGAACACCGGGGAGCTGTTTTTT.

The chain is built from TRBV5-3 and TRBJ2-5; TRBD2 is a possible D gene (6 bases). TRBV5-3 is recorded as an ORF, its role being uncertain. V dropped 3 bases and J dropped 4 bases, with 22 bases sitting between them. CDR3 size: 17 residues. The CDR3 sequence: CARSSIPGGERVETQYF. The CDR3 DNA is TGTGCCAGAAGCTCCATCCCAGGCGGGGAGAGGGTAGAGACCCAGTACTTC.

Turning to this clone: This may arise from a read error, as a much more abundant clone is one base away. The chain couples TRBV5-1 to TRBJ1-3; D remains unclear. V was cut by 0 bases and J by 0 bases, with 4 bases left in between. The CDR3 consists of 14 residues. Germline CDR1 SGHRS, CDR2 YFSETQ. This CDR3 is CASSLEVSGNTIYF. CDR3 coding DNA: TGCGCCAGCAGCTTGGAAGTCTCTGGAAACACCATATATTTT.

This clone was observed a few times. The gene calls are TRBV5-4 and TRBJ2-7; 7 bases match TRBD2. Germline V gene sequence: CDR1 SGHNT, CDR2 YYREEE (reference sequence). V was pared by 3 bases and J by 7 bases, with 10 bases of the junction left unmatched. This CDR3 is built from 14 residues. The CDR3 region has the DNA TGTGCCAGCAGCTCCTTACGGGAGGCTAGAGAGCAGTACTTC. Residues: CASSSLREAREQYF.

The CDR3, as DNA: TGTGCCAGCTCAACGGCAGTCCGAACTGGCACTGAAGCTTTCTTT. Translating gives CASSTAVRTGTEAFF. V and J are TRBV18 and TRBJ1-1; D is ambiguous. Germline-derived CDR1 and CDR2 are KGHSH and LQKENI. V was trimmed by 5 bases and J by 4 bases, leaving 17 bases between them. The CDR3 loop spans 15 amino acids.

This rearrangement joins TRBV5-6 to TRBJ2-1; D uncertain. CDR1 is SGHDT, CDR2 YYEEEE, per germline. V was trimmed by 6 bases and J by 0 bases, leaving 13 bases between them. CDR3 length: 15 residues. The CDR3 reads CASKMGRSSYNEQFF. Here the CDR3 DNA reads TGTGCCAGCAAAATGGGTAGGTCCTCCTACAATGAGCAGTTCTTC.

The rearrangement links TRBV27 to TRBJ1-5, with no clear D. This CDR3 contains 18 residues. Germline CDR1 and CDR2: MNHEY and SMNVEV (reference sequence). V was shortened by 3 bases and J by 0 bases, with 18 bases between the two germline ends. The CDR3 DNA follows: TGTGCCAGCAGTTTGTTAGGACGGGGTTCTTATAGCAATCAGCCCCAGCATTTT. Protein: CASSLLGRGSYSNQPQHF.

The CDR3 is CASSAAGSGEETQYF. The CDR3 DNA follows: TGCGCCAGCAGCGCGGCGGGTTCAGGCGAAGAGACCCAGTACTTC. J is TRBJ2-5 and V is TRBV5-1, with a weak D call TRBD2 (5 bases). Germline V gene sequence: CDR1 SGHRS, CDR2 YFSETQ. Trimming shortened V by 4 bases and J by 3 bases, and 16 bases separated the two germline ends. The CDR3 is made up of 15 amino acids.

The CDR3 region has the DNA TGTGCCAGCAGCTTATTCGGCTCTGGGGCCAACGTCCTGACTTTC. This gives the protein CASSLFGSGANVLTF. This rearrangement joins TRBV11-2 to TRBJ2-6; D gene uncertain. The length of the CDR3 is 15 residues. Trimming took 2 bases from V and 0 from J, leaving 5 bases between them. CDR1 SGHAT and CDR2 FQNNGV come from the germline V gene. Together with reference TRBV11-2 and TRBJ2-6, the CDR3 gives the full variable domain: EAGVAQSPRYKIIEKRQSVAFWCNPISGHATLYWYQQILGQGPKLLIQFQNNGVVDDSQLPKDRFSAERLKGVDSTLKIQPAKLEDSAVYLCASSLFGSGANVLTFGAGSRLTVL.

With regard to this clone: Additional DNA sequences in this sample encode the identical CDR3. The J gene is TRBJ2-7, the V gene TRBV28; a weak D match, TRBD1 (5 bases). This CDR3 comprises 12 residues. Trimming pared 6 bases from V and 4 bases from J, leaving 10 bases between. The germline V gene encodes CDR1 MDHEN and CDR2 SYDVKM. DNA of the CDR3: TGTGCCAGCAGGGGAAGGGGTTACGAGCAGTACTTC. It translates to CASRGRGYEQYF.

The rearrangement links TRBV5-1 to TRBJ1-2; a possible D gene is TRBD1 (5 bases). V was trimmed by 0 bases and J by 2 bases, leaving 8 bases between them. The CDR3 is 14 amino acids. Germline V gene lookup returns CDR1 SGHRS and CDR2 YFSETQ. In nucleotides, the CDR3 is TGCGCCAGCAGCTTGGAAGGGACCAACTATGGCTACACCTTC. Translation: CASSLEGTNYGYTF.